This T cell receptor beta chain derives from a study of post-analysis software for immune sequencing data. Study overall: Both relapsing-remitting and secondary progressive multiple sclerosis featured among the disease courses, as did progressive-relapsing multiple sclerosis. Study-level findings and limits: Under the F measure, samples that were prepared in one batch clustered strongly together. Controls' normalized Chao1 diversity significantly exceeded that of multiple sclerosis patients. In patients, TRBV5-6, TRBV5-1 and TRBV20-1 belonged to several TRBV segments found more frequently than in controls.

This CDR3 contains 13 residues. CDR1 is GTSNPN and CDR2 is SVGIG in the germline V gene (reference sequence). Incorporated into the TCR beta cDNA libraries were unique molecular identifiers, which served to reduce PCR and sequencing biases. With roughly 1 to 11 million T cells as the source, roughly 0.5 million cDNA molecules resulted. TCRdb reanalysed the PCR reads using MiXCR and keeps one entry per CDR3 protein. The sample includes about 460,000 distinct CDR3 sequences, under 55% seen only once; the top ten take roughly an eighth. As to this clonotype: Its cognate antigen is unknown. The junction departs from germline at one end; a sequencing error may be responsible.

The sample was blood. This sequence was found in a girl aged 10-17 years with multiple sclerosis. The rearrangement uses TRBV30 and TRBJ1-1, with D possibly TRBD1 on 5 matching bases. The CDR3 here is CAWSKGINTEAFF. For the CDR3, the DNA is TGCGCCTGGAGTAAGGGGATAAACACTGAAGCTTTCTTT.